This T cell receptor beta chain derives from a study of shared T cell receptors in the human thymus. The CDR3 is made up of 18 amino acids. The V and J ends lost 0 bases and 0 bases, in that order; junction bases with no gene match: 8. Germline V gene sequence: CDR1 LNHNV, CDR2 YYDKDF (reference sequence). Assay used: immunoSEQ multiplex PCR; TCRdb lists only in-frame clones, some missing. This table holds some 760,000 clones, 80% to 90% found once. The same sample was also used in a study of human thymus T cells. As reported in that work: Donors were healthy Finnish babies undergoing corrective operations for congenital heart defects. Thymus was obtained from resections taken during corrective heart surgery.

The genes are TRBV15 and TRBJ2-1, with TRBD2 identical over 7 bases. What was sequenced was thymocytes. The sequence came from a girl in the first two years of life with a congenital heart defect. CDR3 residues: CATSRDSQRGPSYNEQFF. Written as DNA, the CDR3 is TGTGCCACCAGCAGAGATTCCCAGCGGGGTCCCTCCTACAATGAGCAGTTCTTC.